Included here is one T cell receptor (beta chain) sequence, with context. Data came from immunoSEQ multiplex PCR; TCRdb stores just in-frame clones and leaves some out. The sample shows tens of thousands of clones, roughly 94% of them seen only once. The sample comes from a study of human thymus T cells. Resections were taken during corrective heart surgery, and the thymus tissue came from these. Between the trimmed V and J ends, which lost 1 base and 7 bases, there was a span of 17 bases. CDR3 length: 15 amino acids. The V gene's germline CDR1 is SQVTM and CDR2 ANQGSEA. The chain joins TRBV29-1 to TRBJ2-1, with D hard to call. The material sequenced was thymus tissue. This clonotype was obtained from a girl less than two years old with a congenital heart defect but otherwise immunologically healthy. The CDR3 DNA is TGCAGCGTTGAAGGGGCACTCTACACCGGGAATGAGCAGTTCTTC. It specifies CSVEGALYTGNEQFF.